The source of this TCR beta chain is a study of shared clonotypes between healthy human individuals. Method: immunoSEQ multiplex PCR; TCRdb's copy keeps in-frame clones and lacks some. The sample holds more than 550,000 clones, about 92% seen once. A word on this clone: The antigen remains unidentified.

Study results and caveats: The diversity represented, both genetic and in exposure history, was limited by few donors. Approximately 4.5% was the fraction of naive CD4 clonotypes found shared across a few donors. Naive subsets generally had larger estimated richness than memory subsets.

Germline trimming cut 2 bases from V and 0 bases from J; bases unmatched to any gene: 3. The germline V gene encodes CDR1 SGHVS and CDR2 FQNEAQ. CDR3 size: 15 residues. The chain carries TRBV7-8 and TRBJ2-5; 7 bases line up with TRBD2. Material for sequencing was memory CD8+ T cells from PBMCs. Subset reported: CD45RO+ cells pooled with CCR7-negative TemRA cells. This TCR was sampled from a young man in good health. Some clones in this sample may be carry-over from other donors' samples. The CDR3 spells CASSLMGGYQETQYF. Written as DNA, the CDR3 is TGTGCCAGCAGCTTAATGGGGGGGTACCAAGAGACCCAGTACTTC. Using reference TRBV7-8 and TRBJ2-5 for the parts outside the CDR3, the full variable domain is GAGVSQSPRYKVAKRGQDVALRCDPISGHVSLFWYQQALGQGPEFLTYFQNEAQLDKSGLPSDRFFAERPEGSVSTLKIQRTQQEDSAVYLCASSLMGGYQETQYFGPGTRLLVL.